The present TCR beta chain was sequenced within a study of CD8+CD57+ T cells in acquired aplastic anemia. V dropped 5 bases and J dropped 3; count of bases not matched to a gene: 15. The germline CDR1 and CDR2 sequences are SGHTA and FQGTGA. This CDR3 comprises 17 residues. This clonotype came up once. Since no conserved phenylalanine or tryptophan closes the CDR3, a read error is the likely cause. Using genomic DNA as the template, TCR beta VDJ and CDR3 profiling was carried out. TCRdb ran MiXCR on the reads and lists one entry per CDR3 protein. The sample has under 200,000 distinct CDR3 sequences; 48% are singletons. CD8+CD57+ cell expansion had been shown by flow cytometry in patients chosen for sequencing. None of the patients had been given any therapy when their blood was sampled.

The clonotype comes from a human donor with aplastic anemia. This chain connects TRBV7-3 to TRBJ1-1; TRBD1 matches 7 bases. Sequencing input: sorted CD4+, CD8+, or CD8+CD57+ T cells (not recorded which) from PBMCs. Here the CDR3 DNA reads TGTGCCAGCAGCGCCTACCCCGGGACAGTACCCTACACTGAAGCTTTCTCT. This translates into CASSAYPGTVPYTEAFS.